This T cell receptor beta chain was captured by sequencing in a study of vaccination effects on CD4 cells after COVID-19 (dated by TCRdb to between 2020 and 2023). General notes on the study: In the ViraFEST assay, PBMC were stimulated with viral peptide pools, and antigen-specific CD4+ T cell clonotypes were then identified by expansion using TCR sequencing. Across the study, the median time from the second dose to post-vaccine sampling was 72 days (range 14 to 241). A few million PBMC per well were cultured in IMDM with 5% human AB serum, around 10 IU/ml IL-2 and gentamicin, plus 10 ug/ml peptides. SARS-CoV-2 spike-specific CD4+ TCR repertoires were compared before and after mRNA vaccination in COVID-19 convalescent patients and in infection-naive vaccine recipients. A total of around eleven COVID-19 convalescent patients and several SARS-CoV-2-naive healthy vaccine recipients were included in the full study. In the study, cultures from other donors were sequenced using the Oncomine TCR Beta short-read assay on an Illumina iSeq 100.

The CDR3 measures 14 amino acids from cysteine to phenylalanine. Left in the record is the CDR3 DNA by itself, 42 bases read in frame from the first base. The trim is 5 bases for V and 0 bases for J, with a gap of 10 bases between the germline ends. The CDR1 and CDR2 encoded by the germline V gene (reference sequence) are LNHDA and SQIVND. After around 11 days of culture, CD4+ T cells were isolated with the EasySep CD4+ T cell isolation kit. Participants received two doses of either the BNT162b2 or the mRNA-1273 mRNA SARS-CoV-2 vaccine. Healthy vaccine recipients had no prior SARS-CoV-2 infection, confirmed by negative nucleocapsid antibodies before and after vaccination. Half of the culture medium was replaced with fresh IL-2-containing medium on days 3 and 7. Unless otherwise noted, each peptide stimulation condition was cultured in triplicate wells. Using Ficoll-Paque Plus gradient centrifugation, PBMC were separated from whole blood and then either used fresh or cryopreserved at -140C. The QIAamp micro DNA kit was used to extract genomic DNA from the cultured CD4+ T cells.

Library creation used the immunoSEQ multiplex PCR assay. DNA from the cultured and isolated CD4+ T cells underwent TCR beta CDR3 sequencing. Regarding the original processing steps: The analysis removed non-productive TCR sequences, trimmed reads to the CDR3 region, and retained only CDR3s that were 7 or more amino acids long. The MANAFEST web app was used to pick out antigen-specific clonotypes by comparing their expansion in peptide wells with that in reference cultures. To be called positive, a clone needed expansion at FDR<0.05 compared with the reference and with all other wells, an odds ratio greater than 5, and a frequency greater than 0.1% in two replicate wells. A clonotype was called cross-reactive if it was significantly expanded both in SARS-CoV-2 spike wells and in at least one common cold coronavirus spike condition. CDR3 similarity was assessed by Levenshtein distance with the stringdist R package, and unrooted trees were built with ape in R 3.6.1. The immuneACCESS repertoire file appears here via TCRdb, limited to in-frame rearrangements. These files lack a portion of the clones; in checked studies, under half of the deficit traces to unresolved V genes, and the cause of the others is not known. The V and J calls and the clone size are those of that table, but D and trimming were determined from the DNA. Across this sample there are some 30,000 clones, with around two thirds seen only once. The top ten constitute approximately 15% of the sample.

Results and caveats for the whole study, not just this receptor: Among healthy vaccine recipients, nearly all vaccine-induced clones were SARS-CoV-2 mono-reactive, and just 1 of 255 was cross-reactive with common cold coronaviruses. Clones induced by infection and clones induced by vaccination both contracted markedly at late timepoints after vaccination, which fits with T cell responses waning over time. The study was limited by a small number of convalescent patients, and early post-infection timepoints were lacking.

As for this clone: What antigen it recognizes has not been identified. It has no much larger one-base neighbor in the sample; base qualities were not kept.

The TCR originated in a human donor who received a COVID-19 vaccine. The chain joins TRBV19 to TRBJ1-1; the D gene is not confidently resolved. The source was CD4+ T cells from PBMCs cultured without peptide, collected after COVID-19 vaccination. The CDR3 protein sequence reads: CASSPRVLNTEAFF. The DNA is TGTGCCAGTAGTCCTCGGGTTCTGAACACTGAAGCTTTCTTT. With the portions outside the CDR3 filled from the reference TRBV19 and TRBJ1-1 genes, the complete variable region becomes DGGITQSPKYLFRKEGQNVTLSCEQNLNHDAMYWYRQDPGQGLRLIYYSQIVNDFQKGDIAEGYSVSREKKESFPLTVTSAQKNPTAFYLCASSPRVLNTEAFFGQGTRLTVV.